One sample yielded the 29 T cell receptor beta chains listed below, sequenced in a study of early T cells in non-severe SARS-CoV-2 infection. A single record per CDR3 protein comes from TCRdb applying MiXCR to the 5' RACE reads. Among approximately 35,000 distinct CDR3 sequences listed, less than 6% were seen once. The specimen sequenced was whole blood. The receptors here all came from an adult who was a healthcare worker with PCR-confirmed SARS-CoV-2 infection or an uninfected control (not recorded which).

The sample holds many counts of this clonotype. This sequence joins TRBV5-5 and TRBJ1-6; no clear D gene. CDR3 length: 15 residues. CDR1 is SGHKS, CDR2 YYEKEE, per germline (reference sequence). V was pared by 0 bases and J by 10 bases, with 14 bases between. CDR3 coding DNA: TGTGCCAGCAGCTTGGGGTATGCGGGCGGGTCACCCCTCCACTTT. Protein: CASSLGYAGGSPLHF. The variable domain in full, completed from reference TRBV5-5 and TRBJ1-6, reads DAGVTQSPTHLIKTRGQQVTLRCSPISGHKSVSWYQQVLGQGPQFIFQYYEKEERGRGNFPDRFSARQFPNYSSELNVNALLLGDSALYLCASSLGYAGGSPLHFGNGTRLTVT.

In this sample, this clonotype turned up many times. The J gene is TRBJ2-2, the V gene TRBV2; 8 bases map to TRBD1. The CDR3 contains 14 residues. V was clipped by 4 bases and J by 3 bases; unmatched bases: 1. CDR1 SNHLY and CDR2 FYNNEI come from the germline V gene. The CDR3 region is CASSVTGDTGELFF. The CDR3 bases are TGTGCCAGCAGTGTGACAGGGGACACCGGGGAGCTGTTTTTT. The full variable domain, completed using reference TRBV2 and TRBJ2-2, is EPEVTQTPSHQVTQMGQEVILRCVPISNHLYFYWYRQILGQKVEFLVSFYNNEISEKSEIFDDQFSVERPDGSNFTLKIRSTKLEDSAMYFCASSVTGDTGELFFGEGSRLTVL.

Many counts were recorded for this clonotype. The chain recombines TRBV5-5 with TRBJ2-2, with D tentatively TRBD1 (6 bases). Germline CDR1 and CDR2: SGHKS and YYEKEE (reference sequence). Trimming left V 7 bases short and J 6 bases short, with 13 bases between. The CDR3 is 13 residues long. The CDR3 DNA follows: TGTGCCAGCTGGAATGGACAGTCCGGGGAGCTGTTTTTT. It encodes CASWNGQSGELFF. Based on the CDR3 plus reference TRBV5-5 and TRBJ2-2, the full variable domain is DAGVTQSPTHLIKTRGQQVTLRCSPISGHKSVSWYQQVLGQGPQFIFQYYEKEERGRGNFPDRFSARQFPNYSSELNVNALLLGDSALYLCASWNGQSGELFFGEGSRLTVL.

This clonotype was recorded many times. The rearrangement joins TRBV2 to TRBJ2-3, with D possibly TRBD2 on 6 matching bases. Germline CDR1 SNHLY, CDR2 FYNNEI. This CDR3 region has 13 residues. V was cut by 4 bases and J by 1 base, with 6 bases left in between. CDR3 bases: TGTGCCAGCAGTGGGAGGGGCACAGATACGCAGTATTTT. This sequence encodes CASSGRGTDTQYF. Combining the CDR3 with reference TRBV2 and TRBJ2-3 gives the whole variable domain EPEVTQTPSHQVTQMGQEVILRCVPISNHLYFYWYRQILGQKVEFLVSFYNNEISEKSEIFDDQFSVERPDGSNFTLKIRSTKLEDSAMYFCASSGRGTDTQYFGPGTRLTVL.

This clonotype was seen only a few times. This sequence joins TRBV11-2 and TRBJ2-4; 11 positions match TRBD1. CDR1 SGHAT and CDR2 FQNNGV come from the germline V gene. Trimming cost V 4 bases and J 7 bases; bases outside gene matches: 18. The CDR3 runs to 19 residues. The CDR3 loop reads CASSYPAAGTGGNWNIQYF. Written as DNA, the CDR3 is TGTGCCAGCAGCTACCCAGCAGCCGGGACAGGGGGGAACTGGAACATTCAGTACTTC.

This clonotype was recorded many times. The chain uses TRBV5-5 and TRBJ2-1; D unclear. The CDR3 is 14 residues long. Looked up from germline, CDR1 is SGHKS and CDR2 is YYEKEE (reference sequence). Trimming removed 2 bases at V and 0 bases at J, with 6 bases between. This chain's CDR3 is CASSFYGSYNEQFF. The CDR3 DNA is TGTGCCAGCAGCTTTTACGGCTCCTACAATGAGCAGTTCTTC.

This clonotype was observed many times. The V call is TRBV5-1, the J call TRBJ2-3; D unclear. Trimming took 5 bases from V and 0 from J, leaving 10 bases between them. The germline V gene encodes CDR1 SGHRS and CDR2 YFSETQ. The CDR3 runs 14 residues. CDR3 nucleotides: TGCGCCAGCAGGGCCCTAACTAGCACAGATACGCAGTATTTT. Residues: CASRALTSTDTQYF.

Ten or more counts support this clonotype. This chain joins TRBV7-6 and TRBJ2-1, with 7 nucleotides matching TRBD2. V lost 0 bases, J lost 4 bases, and 6 bases stayed unmatched. Germline V gene data show CDR1 as SGHVS and CDR2 as FNYEAQ. The length of the CDR3 is 16 residues. DNA for the CDR3: TGTGCCAGCAGCTTAGCGTTGTCGGGGGGTTACAATGAGCAGTTCTTC. Its translation is CASSLALSGGYNEQFF.

About this clonotype itself: A junction end diverges from the germline sequence, so it may reflect a read error. The chain joins TRBV6-5 to TRBJ1-1; D gene uncertain. Germline assignment: CDR1 MNHEY and CDR2 SVGAGI. This CDR3 spans 13 amino acids. The CDR3 bases are TGCGCCAGCAGTCTCCTGTGGGGCACTGAAGCTTTCTTT. It specifies CASSLLWGTEAFF.

This clonotype was observed many times. This chain uses TRBV4-1 with TRBJ1-2; D unclear. In germline, CDR1 is MGHRA, CDR2 YSYEKL. V lost 0 bases to trimming and J lost 9 bases, with 14 bases between them. The CDR3 has 14 amino acids. The CDR3 DNA follows: TGCGCCAGCAGCCAAGAGAGGACCCACGGAAGCTACACCTTC. This sequence encodes CASSQERTHGSYTF.

This clonotype was seen a few times. The V gene is TRBV6-5, the J gene TRBJ1-6, with 11 bases fitting TRBD1. The CDR3 consists of 17 residues. V lost 7 bases, J lost 2 bases, and 7 bases stayed unmatched. Germline CDR1 is MNHEY and CDR2 is SVGAGI. CDR3 amino acids: CASKYGQGATYNSPLHF. CDR3 nucleotide sequence: TGTGCCAGCAAGTACGGACAGGGGGCGACCTATAATTCACCCCTCCACTTT.

The chain carries TRBV7-9 and TRBJ1-6; D is unclear. The V end lost 1 base, the J end lost 7 bases, and 14 bases lay between the germline ends. The CDR3 is made up of 16 amino acids. Germline CDR1 reads SEHNR; CDR2 reads FQNEAQ (reference sequence). The CDR3 sequence is CASSLGAQDPNSPLHF. The CDR3 nucleotides read TGTGCCAGCAGCTTAGGGGCCCAGGACCCAAATTCACCCCTCCACTTT.

This clonotype has only a few counts. The chain combines TRBV24-1 with TRBJ2-1; D is perhaps TRBD1 (6 bases). From germline, CDR1 is KGHDR and CDR2 SFDVKD. Trimming took 5 bases from V and 4 from J, leaving 14 bases between them. This CDR3 comprises 15 residues. For the CDR3, the DNA is TGTGCCACCAGTGTGGGGGCGTACGGGTACAATGAGCAGTTCTTC. Its translation is CATSVGAYGYNEQFF.

This rearrangement joins TRBV5-5 to TRBJ2-3; TRBD1 matches 9 bases. Trimming cost V 2 bases and J 6 bases; bases outside gene matches: 10. The CDR3 consists of 16 residues. Germline CDR1 reads SGHKS; CDR2 reads YYEKEE (reference sequence). CDR3 in amino acids: CASSFPGDRDYDTQYF. In DNA form, the CDR3 reads TGTGCCAGCAGCTTCCCGGGGGACAGGGACTACGATACGCAGTATTTT. The full variable domain, rest sourced from reference TRBV5-5 and TRBJ2-3, is DAGVTQSPTHLIKTRGQQVTLRCSPISGHKSVSWYQQVLGQGPQFIFQYYEKEERGRGNFPDRFSARQFPNYSSELNVNALLLGDSALYLCASSFPGDRDYDTQYFGPGTRLTVL.

The rearrangement links TRBV3-1 to TRBJ1-4; 8 bases fit TRBD1. Germline trimming cut 4 bases from V and 5 bases from J; bases unmatched to any gene: 3. Looked up from germline, CDR1 is LGHDT and CDR2 is YNNKEL (reference sequence). The CDR3 length is 14 residues. The CDR3 nucleotides are TGTGCCAGCAGCCCCCGACAGGGGAATGAAAAACTGTTTTTT. Residues: CASSPRQGNEKLFF. The full variable domain, its missing parts supplied by reference TRBV3-1 and TRBJ1-4, is DTAVSQTPKYLVTQMGNDKSIKCEQNLGHDTMYWYKQDSKKFLKIMFSYNNKELIINETVPNRFSPKSPDKAHLNLHINSLELGDSAVYFCASSPRQGNEKLFFGSGTQLSVL.

This clonotype was seen repeatedly, ten times or more. The gene calls are TRBV11-2 and TRBJ1-1; no firm D call. The CDR3 consists of 14 residues. CDR1 is SGHAT and CDR2 is FQNNGV in the germline V gene. Trimming removed 0 bases from V and 4 bases from J, with 9 bases in between. CDR3 sequence: CASSLDPPSTEAFF. CDR3 nucleotides: TGTGCCAGCAGCTTAGATCCCCCCAGCACTGAAGCTTTCTTT.

This clonotype came up many times. This rearrangement joins TRBV27 to TRBJ2-1; possible D gene TRBD1, 6 bases. Germline CDR1 and CDR2: MNHEY and SMNVEV (reference sequence). The CDR3 extends over 12 amino acids. The V end was cut by 5 bases, the J end by 9 bases, with 11 bases between. CDR3 DNA sequence: TGTGCCAGCAGTCCAGGGGCGGGTGAGCAGTTCTTC. As protein: CASSPGAGEQFF.

This clonotype was observed a handful of times. The CDR3 DNA follows: TGCAGCGTTACCGCAGGGACCGGGGAGCTGTTTTTT. This codes for CSVTAGTGELFF. The genes are TRBV29-1 and TRBJ2-2, with D possibly TRBD1 on 5 matching bases. Germline V gene sequence: CDR1 SQVTM, CDR2 ANQGSEA. V was cut by 5 bases and J by 5 bases, with 9 bases left in between. This CDR3 comprises 12 residues.

This clonotype was counted ten times or more. V and J are TRBV6-5 and TRBJ1-5; D may be TRBD1 (6 bases). CDR1 is MNHEY and CDR2 is SVGAGI in the germline V gene. V was clipped by 5 bases and J by 4 bases, with 9 bases between them. This CDR3 is 13 amino acids long. For the CDR3, the DNA is TGTGCCAGCAGTACAGGGAGAAATCAGCCCCAGCATTTT. Translated: CASSTGRNQPQHF.

A few counts support this clonotype. V gene TRBV5-1 combines with J gene TRBJ2-1; D is unclear. The CDR3 totals 13 residues. The V gene's germline CDR1 is SGHRS and CDR2 YFSETQ. V lost 0 bases and J 7 bases, leaving 8 bases between the germline ends. The CDR3 nucleotides read TGCGCCAGCAGCTTGGGACTGGTAAATGAGCAGTTCTTC. Protein sequence: CASSLGLVNEQFF.

This clonotype came up many times. This sequence joins TRBV13 and TRBJ2-1; 11 nucleotides agree with TRBD2. The CDR3 has 17 amino acids. The V gene's germline CDR1 is PRHDT and CDR2 FYEKMQ (reference sequence). Germline trimming cut 3 bases from V and 4 bases from J; bases unmatched to any gene: 8. The CDR3 DNA sequence: TGTGCCAGCAGCTTCGGCTCTGGACTAGCGGGTTACAATGAGCAGTTCTTC. Translated: CASSFGSGLAGYNEQFF.

This clonotype has at least ten counts. The V call is TRBV12-3 or TRBV12-4, the J call TRBJ2-1; the D call may be TRBD1 or TRBD2 (6 bases each). This CDR3 region has 11 residues. V lost 3 bases and J 10 bases, leaving 7 bases between the germline ends. The CDR3 protein is CASSFGGEQFF. The CDR3 nucleotides are TGTGCCAGCAGTTTCGGGGGCGAGCAGTTCTTC.

This clonotype has a count of ten or more. The rearrangement joins TRBV20-1 to TRBJ2-7; 9 bases are shared with TRBD2. The CDR3 extends over 15 amino acids. Losses at the gene ends were 4 bases for V and 2 bases for J; bases not matched to a gene: 9. Germline V gives CDR1 DFQATT, CDR2 SNEGSKA (reference sequence). The CDR3 DNA reads as TGCAGTGCTACCCCCGGAGAGCGGGGGGCCTACGAGCAGTACTTC. The encoded protein is CSATPGERGAYEQYF.

The sample holds many counts of this clonotype. The V gene is TRBV7-9, the J gene TRBJ1-1; TRBD1 matches 7 bases. Germline V gene data show CDR1 as SEHNR and CDR2 as FQNEAQ (reference sequence). The CDR3 runs 16 residues. J was trimmed by 1 base and V by 4 bases; bases with no gene match: 9. The CDR3 bases are TGTGCCAGCAGCTCAAAATCCGGACAGGCGAACACTGAAGCTTTCTTT. Translating it yields CASSSKSGQANTEAFF.

This clonotype was counted many times. The V call is TRBV6-2 or TRBV6-3, the J call TRBJ2-1; a possible D gene is TRBD1 (6 bases). V was shortened by 6 bases and J by 10 bases, with 19 bases between the two germline ends. This CDR3 has 14 amino acids. Per germline, CDR1 MNHEY and CDR2 SVGEGT. This CDR3 is CASSPIDRILEQFF. The CDR3 DNA reads as TGTGCCAGCAGCCCAATTGACAGGATCTTGGAGCAGTTCTTC.

There are many counts of this clonotype. The chain joins TRBV3-1 to TRBJ1-6; D is perhaps TRBD1 (5 bases). Trimming left V 5 bases short and J 6 bases short, with 14 bases between. The CDR3 loop spans 15 amino acids. The germline V gene has CDR1 LGHDT and CDR2 YNNKEL (reference sequence). The CDR3: CASSATGVLNSPLHF. For the CDR3, the DNA is TGTGCCAGCAGCGCAACGGGGGTGCTTAATTCACCCCTCCACTTT.

The sample holds many counts of this clonotype. The chain links TRBV7-2 to TRBJ2-1; TRBD2 might be the D (6 bases). The CDR3 consists of 15 residues. V shed 5 bases and J shed 9 bases, with 20 bases lying between them. The germline V gene encodes CDR1 SGHTA and CDR2 FQGNSA. CDR3 coding DNA: TGTGCCAGCAGCAGCCGGGACTCCGTGAGGGGTGAGCAGTTCTTC. Protein: CASSSRDSVRGEQFF.

The gene calls are TRBV12-3 or TRBV12-4 and TRBJ2-3; D is undetermined. The CDR3 has 15 residues. V shed 3 bases and J shed 1 base, with 11 bases lying between them. The CDR3 reads CASSFYGAGTDTQYF. The CDR3 DNA reads as TGTGCCAGCAGTTTTTACGGTGCGGGCACAGATACGCAGTATTTT.

At least ten counts were recorded for this clonotype. This chain joins TRBV19 and TRBJ2-2; D possibly corresponds to TRBD2 (6 bases). The CDR3 consists of 14 residues. Germline loops: CDR1 LNHDA, CDR2 SQIVND (reference sequence). V was clipped by 10 bases and J by 0 bases, with 12 bases between them. Written as DNA, the CDR3 is TGTGCCACTTCCTGGGGGGCGAACACCGGGGAGCTGTTTTTT. Translating it yields CATSWGANTGELFF.